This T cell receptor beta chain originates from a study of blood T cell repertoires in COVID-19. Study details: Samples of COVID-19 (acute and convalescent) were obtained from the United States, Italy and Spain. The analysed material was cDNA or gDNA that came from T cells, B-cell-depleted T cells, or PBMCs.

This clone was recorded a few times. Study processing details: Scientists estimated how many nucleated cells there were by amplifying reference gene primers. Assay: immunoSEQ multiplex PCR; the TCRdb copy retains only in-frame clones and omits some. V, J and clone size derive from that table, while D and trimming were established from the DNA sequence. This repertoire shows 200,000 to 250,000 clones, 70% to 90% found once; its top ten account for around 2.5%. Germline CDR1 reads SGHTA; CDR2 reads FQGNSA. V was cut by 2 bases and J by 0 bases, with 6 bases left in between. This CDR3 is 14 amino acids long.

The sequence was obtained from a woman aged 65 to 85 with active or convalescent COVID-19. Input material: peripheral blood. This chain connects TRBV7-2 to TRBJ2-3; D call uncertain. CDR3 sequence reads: CASSLFPSTDTQYF. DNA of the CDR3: TGTGCCAGCAGCTTATTTCCGAGCACAGATACGCAGTATTTT.